This T cell receptor beta chain emerged from a study of cytomegalovirus exposure and HLA in healthy donors. This clone was seen only once. With 60 Vbeta and 13 Jbeta primers, the PCR was carried out. This table comes from immunoSEQ multiplex PCR, and its TCRdb copy is limited to in-frame clones, with some not included. The sample lists fewer than 250,000 clones; around 81% were seen once. From germline, CDR1 is SEHNR and CDR2 FQNEAQ (reference sequence). This CDR3 contains 15 residues. With 1 base clipped from V and 5 bases from J, the junction kept 8 bases outside the gene matches. This TCR came from a woman between 45 and 65 years old in good health and CMV-seropositive. The sequenced sample consisted of PBMCs. The rearrangement links TRBV7-9 to TRBJ2-7; 7 bases fit TRBD1. DNA of the CDR3: TGTGCCAGCAGCTTAGTGACAGGGACGACCGACGAGCAGTACTTC. Translated: CASSLVTGTTDEQYF.